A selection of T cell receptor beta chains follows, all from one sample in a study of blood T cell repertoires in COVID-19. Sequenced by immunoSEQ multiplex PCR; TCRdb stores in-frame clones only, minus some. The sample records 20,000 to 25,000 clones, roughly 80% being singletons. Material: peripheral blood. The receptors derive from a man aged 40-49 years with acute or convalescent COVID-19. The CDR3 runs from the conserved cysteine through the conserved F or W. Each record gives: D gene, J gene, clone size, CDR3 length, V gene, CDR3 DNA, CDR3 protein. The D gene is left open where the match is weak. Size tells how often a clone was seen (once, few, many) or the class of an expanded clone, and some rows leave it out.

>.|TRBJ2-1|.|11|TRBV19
TGTGCCAGTAGTATAGGGACGGGACAGTTCTTC
CASSIGTGQFF
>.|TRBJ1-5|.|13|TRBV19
TGTGCCAGTAGTTCGGCGGTTGGGCAGCCCCAGCATTTT
CASSSAVGQPQHF
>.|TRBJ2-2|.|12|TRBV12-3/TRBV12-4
TGTGCCAGCAGATACGGGACCGGGGAGCTGTTTTTT
CASRYGTGELFF
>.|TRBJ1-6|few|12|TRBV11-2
TGTGCCAGCAGCTCAGGGTATTCACCCCTCCACTTT
CASSSGYSPLHF
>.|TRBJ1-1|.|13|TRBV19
TGTGCCAGTAAGCAACAGCCTAACACTGAAGCTTTCTTT
CASKQQPNTEAFF
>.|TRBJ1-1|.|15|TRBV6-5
TGTGCCAGCAGTTACCGGGCGGCGGGGTTGACTGAAGCTTTCTTT
CASSYRAAGLTEAFF
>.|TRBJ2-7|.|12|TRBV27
TGTGCCAGCAGTTCCGGTGCCTACGAGCAGTACTTC
CASSSGAYEQYF
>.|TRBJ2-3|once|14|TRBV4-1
TGCGCCAGCAGCCAAGGGCAGTTCACAGATACGCAGTATTTT
CASSQGQFTDTQYF
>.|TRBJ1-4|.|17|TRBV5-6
TGTGCCAGCAGCTTGGGAACAGATTTAACAACTAATGAAAAACTGTTTTTT
CASSLGTDLTTNEKLFF
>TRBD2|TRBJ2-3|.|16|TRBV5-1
TGCGCCAGCAGCCAAATAGCGGGGGGTAGCACAGATACGCAGTATTTT
CASSQIAGGSTDTQYF
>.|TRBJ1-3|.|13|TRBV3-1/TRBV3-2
TGTGCCAGCACCGGGGGTTCTGGAAACACCATATATTTT
CASTGGSGNTIYF
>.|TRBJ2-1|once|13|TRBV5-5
TGTGCCAGCAGCCAATCACCGGACAGTGAGCAGTTCTTC
CASSQSPDSEQFF
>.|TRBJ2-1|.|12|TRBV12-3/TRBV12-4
TGTGCCAGCAGTAGGGGTTACAATGAGCAGTTCTTC
CASSRGYNEQFF
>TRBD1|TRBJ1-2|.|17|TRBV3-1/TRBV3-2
TGTGCCAGCAGCCACGAGAGAGGGGGCGTTAGTAGCTATGGCTACACCTTC
CASSHERGGVSSYGYTF
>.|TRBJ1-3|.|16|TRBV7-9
TGTGCCAGCAGCTTAGTCTCCTCGGGATCCGGAAACACCATATATTTT
CASSLVSSGSGNTIYF
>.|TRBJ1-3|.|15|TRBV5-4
TGTGCCAGCAGCCTCGAAGGGGGGGGAGGAAACACCATATATTTT
CASSLEGGGGNTIYF
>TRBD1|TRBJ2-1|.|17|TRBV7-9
TGTGCCAGCAGCCCGAGGGAGTCGGGACAGGTCTCCAATGAGCAGTTCTTC
CASSPRESGQVSNEQFF
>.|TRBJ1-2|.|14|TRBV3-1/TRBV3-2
TGTGCCAGCAGCCAAGGGGGGGAGCTAGGTGGCTACACCTTC
CASSQGGELGGYTF
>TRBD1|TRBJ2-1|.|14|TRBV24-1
TGTGCCACCAGTGATCCCGGGACAGATAATGAGCAGTTCTTC
CATSDPGTDNEQFF
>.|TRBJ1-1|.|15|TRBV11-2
TGTGCCAGCAGCCCATCACCCGGGATGAACACTGAAGCTTTCTTT
CASSPSPGMNTEAFF
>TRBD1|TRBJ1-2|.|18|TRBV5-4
TGTGCCAGCAGCCTGGATCCGGGACAGGGGGCGCGGAACTATGGCTACACCTTC
CASSLDPGQGARNYGYTF
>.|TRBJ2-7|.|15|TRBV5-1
TGCGCCAGCAGCCCTCAGACAGGAACCTACTACGAGCAGTACTTC
CASSPQTGTYYEQYF
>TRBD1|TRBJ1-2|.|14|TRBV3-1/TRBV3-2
TGTGCCAGCAGCCCCCGGGACAGGGTATATGGCTACACCTTC
CASSPRDRVYGYTF
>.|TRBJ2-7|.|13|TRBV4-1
TGCGCCAGCAGCCAAACGGGCTCCTACGAGCAGTACTTC
CASSQTGSYEQYF